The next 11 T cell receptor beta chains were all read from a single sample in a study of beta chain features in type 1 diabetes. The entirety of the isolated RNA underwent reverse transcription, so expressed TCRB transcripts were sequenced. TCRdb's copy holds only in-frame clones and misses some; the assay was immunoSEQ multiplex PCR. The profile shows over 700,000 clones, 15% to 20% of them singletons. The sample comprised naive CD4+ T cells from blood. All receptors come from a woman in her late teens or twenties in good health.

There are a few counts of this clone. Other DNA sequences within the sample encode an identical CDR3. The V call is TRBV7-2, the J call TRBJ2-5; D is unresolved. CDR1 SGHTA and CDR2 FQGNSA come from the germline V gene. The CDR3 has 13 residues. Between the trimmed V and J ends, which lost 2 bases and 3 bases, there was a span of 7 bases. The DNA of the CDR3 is TGTGCCAGCAGCTTAAACAGAGAAGAGACCCAGTACTTC. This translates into CASSLNREETQYF.

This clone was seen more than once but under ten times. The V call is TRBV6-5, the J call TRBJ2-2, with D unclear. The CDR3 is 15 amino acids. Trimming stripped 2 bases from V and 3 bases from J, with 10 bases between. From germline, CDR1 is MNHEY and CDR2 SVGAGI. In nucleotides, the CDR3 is TGTGCCAGCAGTTACAGGTGGGATCACACCGGGGAGCTGTTTTTT. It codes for CASSYRWDHTGELFF.

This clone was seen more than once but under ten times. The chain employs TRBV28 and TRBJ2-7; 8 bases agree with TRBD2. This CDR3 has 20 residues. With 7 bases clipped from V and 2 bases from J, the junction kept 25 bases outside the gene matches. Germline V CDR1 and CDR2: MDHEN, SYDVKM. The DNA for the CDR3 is TGTGCCAGCATTCACCGCCTAACTAGCGGCGGAACGAGGGGTACCTACGAGCAGTACTTC. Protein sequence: CASIHRLTSGGTRGTYEQYF.

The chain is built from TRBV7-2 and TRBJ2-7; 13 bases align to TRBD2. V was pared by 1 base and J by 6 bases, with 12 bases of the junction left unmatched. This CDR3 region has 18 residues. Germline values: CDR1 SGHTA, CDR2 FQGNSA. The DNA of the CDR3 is TGTGCCAGCAGCTTAGGAAGACTAGCGGGAGGTTGGGTCGGCGAGCAGTACTTC. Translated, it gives CASSLGRLAGGWVGEQYF.

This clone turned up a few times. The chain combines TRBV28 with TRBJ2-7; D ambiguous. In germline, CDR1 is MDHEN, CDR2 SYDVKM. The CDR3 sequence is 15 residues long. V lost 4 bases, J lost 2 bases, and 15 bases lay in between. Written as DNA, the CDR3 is TGTGCCAGCAGTTCATTCACTTCTCCCACCTACGAGCAGTACTTC. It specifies CASSSFTSPTYEQYF.

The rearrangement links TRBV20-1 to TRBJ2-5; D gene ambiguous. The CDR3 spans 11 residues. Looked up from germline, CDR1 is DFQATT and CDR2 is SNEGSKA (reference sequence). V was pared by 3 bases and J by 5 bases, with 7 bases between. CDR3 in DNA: TGCAGTGCTAGCCCTTGGGAGACCCAGTACTTC. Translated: CSASPWETQYF.

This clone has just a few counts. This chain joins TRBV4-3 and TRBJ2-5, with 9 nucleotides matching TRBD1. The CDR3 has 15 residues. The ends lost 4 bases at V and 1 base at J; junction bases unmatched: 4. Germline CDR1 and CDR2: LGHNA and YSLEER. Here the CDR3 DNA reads TGCGCCAGCAGCCGTAGGGACAGGGCCCAAGAGACCCAGTACTTC. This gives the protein CASSRRDRAQETQYF.

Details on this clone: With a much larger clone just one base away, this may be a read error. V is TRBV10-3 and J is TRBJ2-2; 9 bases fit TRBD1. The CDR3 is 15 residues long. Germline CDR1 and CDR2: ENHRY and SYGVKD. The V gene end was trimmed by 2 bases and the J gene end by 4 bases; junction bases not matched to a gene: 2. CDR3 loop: CAISEGTGRTGELFF. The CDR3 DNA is TGTGCCATCAGTGAGGGGACAGGGCGCACCGGGGAGCTGTTTTTT.

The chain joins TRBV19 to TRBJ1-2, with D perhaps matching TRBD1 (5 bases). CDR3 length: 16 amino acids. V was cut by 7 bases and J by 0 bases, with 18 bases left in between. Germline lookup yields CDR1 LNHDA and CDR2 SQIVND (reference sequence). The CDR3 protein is CASTPLGTLPNYGYTF. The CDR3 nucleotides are TGTGCCAGTACCCCACTAGGGACCCTTCCTAACTATGGCTACACCTTC.

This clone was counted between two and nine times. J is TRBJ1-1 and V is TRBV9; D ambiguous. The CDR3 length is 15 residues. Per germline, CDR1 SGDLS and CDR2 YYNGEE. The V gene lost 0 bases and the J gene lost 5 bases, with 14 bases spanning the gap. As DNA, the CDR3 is TGTGCCAGCAGCGTAGACCCCAAGGGTGCAACTGAAGCTTTCTTT. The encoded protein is CASSVDPKGATEAFF.

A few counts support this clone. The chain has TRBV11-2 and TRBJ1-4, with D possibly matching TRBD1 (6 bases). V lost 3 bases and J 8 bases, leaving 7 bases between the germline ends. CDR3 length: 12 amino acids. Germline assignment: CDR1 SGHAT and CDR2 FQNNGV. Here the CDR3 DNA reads TGTGCCAGCAGCTTGACAGGAGAAAAACTGTTTTTT. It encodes CASSLTGEKLFF.